The text below deals with one T cell receptor (beta chain). Antigen unknown. This specimen comes from a study of CXCR3-negative and CXCR3-positive naive CD8 T cells. Per the germline V gene, CDR1 is LGHNA and CDR2 is YSLEER. The CDR3 is 16 amino acids. The TRB cDNA libraries were prepared by 5' RACE with UMI labels. TCRdb reprocessed the 5' RACE reads and keeps a single row for each CDR3 protein, giving no DNA. The listing records about 50,000 distinct CDR3 sequences. General study findings and limits: TRB CDR3s were more hydrophobic in CXCR3-positive than in CXCR3-negative naive cells.

The sample consisted of naive CXCR3+ CD8+ T cells from blood. As to subset: CD45RO-CCR7+CD27+CD95- naive CD8+ T cells expressing CXCR3 (TNR3+). This sequence was found in a human donor in good health. Some clones in this sample may be carry-over from other donors' samples. The rearrangement joins TRBV4-3 to TRBJ2-3; the TCRdb D gene call, TRBD1, has no DNA to confirm it. CDR3 region: CASSQDQDRITDTQYF.